This T cell receptor beta chain was identified in a study of metastatic and nonmetastatic thyroid tumors (dated by TCRdb to 2019 to 2021). Notes on the research overall: Repertoires from peripheral blood and from tumor or nodule tissue samples of malignant and benign thyroid patients were compared.

Paper-wide results and their limitations: TCR beta diversity was reported as significantly higher in malignant tumors than in benign nodules, in both blood and tumor samples.

Trimming at the junction amounts to 4 bases on V and 10 bases on J, and the germline ends lie 19 bases apart. The CDR3 runs 14 amino acids, cysteine and phenylalanine included. Only the CDR3 DNA is retained, 42 bases long and in frame from the first base. CDR1 and CDR2 are read off the germline V gene (reference sequence) as SEHNR and FQNEAQ. No patient had received any treatment before thyroid surgery. Patient clinical samples collected from the early 2010s to the late 2010s were retrospectively analysed using T-cell receptor beta sequencing. Library preparation used PCR. TCRdb records Illumina HiSeq 4000 as the sequencer. High-throughput sequencing was used to profile the TCR beta-chain CDR3 region of each patient. In the paper's pipeline: The researchers built a classifier to tell apart papillary thyroid cancer patients with distant metastasis, based on CDR3 differences among clinicopathological groups. The Shannon index was used to assess repertoire diversity, and the Morisita-Horn index was used to assess tumor-blood repertoire similarity. Through fastp at Q25 and MiXCR, TCRdb rebuilt clones from the public reads, retaining in-frame beta chains. TCRdb's processing, not the study's, gives the V and J calls here. The sample includes tens of thousands of clones, with around 30% observed a single time. Approximately 11% of the sample is held by the ten biggest clonotypes.

Details on this clone: Its antigen remains undetermined. Per-nucleotide qualities are absent, and no much larger clonotype sits a single base away.

The sample comprised blood. This sequence was found in a male donor with papillary thyroid cancer or a benign thyroid nodule (not recorded which). Some clones in this sample may be carry-over from other donors' samples. The V and J segments used are TRBV7-9 and TRBJ2-5, with TRBD2 tentatively as D gene (6 bases match). The CDR3 here reads CASSSRDWPRNQYF. The sequenced DNA is TGTGCCAGCAGCTCAAGGGACTGGCCTAGGAACCAGTACTTC.